The T cell receptor (beta chain) under discussion was sequenced for a study of T cell changes during pregnancy in multiple sclerosis. Sequencing was performed with immunoSEQ multiplex PCR; in TCRdb, only in-frame clones are kept and a portion is missing. The table records 90,000 to 100,000 clones, 94% of them present only once. This clone was picked up a small number of times. The trim removed 7 bases at V and 1 base at J, leaving 6 bases unmatched. Germline V gene data show CDR1 as SNHLY and CDR2 as FYNNEI. The CDR3 is made up of 15 amino acids. The sample was peripheral blood, taken in the third trimester of pregnancy. This sequence originates from a female donor with multiple sclerosis, enrolled in a pregnancy study. The chain joins TRBV2 to TRBJ2-4; 8 bases agree with TRBD1. CDR3: CASTDRGPAKNIQYF. CDR3 nucleotide sequence: TGTGCCAGCACCGACAGGGGTCCCGCCAAAAACATTCAGTACTTC.